Below, 13 T cell receptor beta chains from the same sample are listed, as sequenced in a study of human T cells and chemical hapten exposure. TCRdb independently ran MiXCR on the RACE reads; one entry per CDR3 protein. This sample has 90,000 to 110,000 distinct CDR3 sequences; 9.2% occur once, and the top ten carry 3% to 4%. This sample's time point: patch test 2, 6 weeks after DPC sensitization. Specified treatment: therapeutic diphenylcyclopropenone sensitization with weekly scalp DPC. Specimen: whole blood, collected in connection with sensitization to the hapten diphenylcyclopropenone (DPC). The receptors come from a woman aged 40 to 49 with alopecia areata. Some clones in this sample may be carry-over from other donors' samples.

Details on this clonotype: A much larger clone lies one base from this, so it may be a read error. This chain uses TRBV21-1 with TRBJ1-1; the table's D call, TRBD1, was not checked against the DNA. TRBV21-1 is an annotated pseudogene. The CDR3 is 15 amino acids. The DNA of the CDR3 is TGTGCCAGCAACAAATTCTGTCCTATGAACACTGAAGCCTTCTTT. It translates to CASNKFCPMNTEAFF.

In its sample, this clonotype was seen a few times. The V call is TRBV29-1, the J call TRBJ2-1; 8 positions match TRBD1. CDR3 length equals 12 residues. The germline V gene encodes CDR1 SQVTM and CDR2 ANQGSEA. The V and J ends lost 7 bases and 4 bases, in that order; junction bases with no gene match: 3. The CDR3: CSAGTGYNEQFF. The CDR3 nucleotides read TGCAGCGCCGGGACAGGTTACAATGAGCAGTTCTTC.

The sample holds a few counts of this clonotype. V and J are TRBV9 and TRBJ2-1; 8 bases are a match to TRBD1. Germline V lookup: CDR1 SGDLS, CDR2 YYNGEE. Unmatched junction bases numbered 2, after V lost 3 bases and J lost 0 bases. The CDR3 has 15 residues. As DNA, the CDR3 is TGTGCCAGCAGCGCGACAGGGGCCTCCTACAATGAGCAGTTCTTC. Translated, it gives CASSATGASYNEQFF.

This clonotype was picked up a small number of times. The J gene is TRBJ2-7, the V gene TRBV10-3, with TRBD1 identical over 7 bases. Per germline, CDR1 ENHRY and CDR2 SYGVKD. This CDR3 region has 15 residues. Trimming removed 1 base from V and 4 bases from J; junction bases left unmatched: 7. The CDR3 DNA reads as TGTGCCATCAGTGAGTTTTCAGGGGGTCCTTACGAGCAGTACTTC. It encodes CAISEFSGGPYEQYF.

Ten or more counts support this clonotype. The rearrangement links TRBV9 to TRBJ1-2; TRBD1 might be the D (5 bases). The CDR3 consists of 13 residues. V was trimmed by 4 bases and J by 6 bases, leaving 13 bases between them. Per the germline V gene, CDR1 is SGDLS and CDR2 is YYNGEE. The CDR3 DNA reads TGTGCCAGCAGCTCTCGGGGCAGGAATGGCTACACCTTC. This translates into CASSSRGRNGYTF.

This clonotype showed up many times. The chain employs TRBV29-1 and TRBJ2-6; tentatively, D is TRBD2 (6 bases). Germline V CDR1 and CDR2: SQVTM, ANQGSEA. Trimming cost V 2 bases and J 0 bases, with 8 bases left between them. The CDR3 totals 15 residues. CDR3 loop: CSVESEGSGANVLTF. The CDR3 DNA is TGCAGCGTTGAATCGGAGGGCTCTGGGGCCAACGTCCTGACTTTC.

The table lists this clonotype with many counts. V and J are TRBV5-5 and TRBJ1-2; TRBD1 aligns across 7 bases. Per the germline V gene, CDR1 is SGHKS and CDR2 is YYEKEE (reference sequence). The CDR3 is made up of 13 amino acids. J was trimmed by 9 bases and V by 2 bases; bases with no gene match: 7. Written as DNA, the CDR3 is TGTGCCAGCAGCTTACAGGGGTCCGGGCGCTACACCTTC. Amino acid sequence: CASSLQGSGRYTF. Together with reference TRBV5-5 and TRBJ1-2, the CDR3 gives the full variable domain: DAGVTQSPTHLIKTRGQQVTLRCSPISGHKSVSWYQQVLGQGPQFIFQYYEKEERGRGNFPDRFSARQFPNYSSELNVNALLLGDSALYLCASSLQGSGRYTFGSGTRLTVV.

The CDR3 reads CASSFPDSNYGYTF. CDR3 nucleotides: TGTGCCAGCAGCTTCCCCGATTCTAACTATGGCTACACCTTC. The chain uses TRBV5-4 and TRBJ1-2; D unresolved. Per germline, CDR1 SGHNT and CDR2 YYREEE (reference sequence). Trimming left V 2 bases short and J 0 bases short, with 8 bases between. The CDR3 extends over 14 amino acids.

This clonotype was counted only a few times. The CDR3 spells CASSPVQGKTDTQYF. In nucleotides, the CDR3 is TGTGCCAGCTCACCGGTACAGGGGAAGACAGATACGCAGTATTTT. The gene calls are TRBV18 and TRBJ2-3; TRBD1 agrees at 7 bases. The germline V gene encodes CDR1 KGHSH and CDR2 LQKENI. Unmatched junction bases numbered 6, after V lost 3 bases and J lost 3 bases. This CDR3 spans 15 amino acids.

This clonotype was counted ten times or more. The chain recombines TRBV4-2 with TRBJ2-7; 9 bases fit TRBD1. Germline assignment: CDR1 LGHNA and CDR2 YNFKEQ. CDR3 length equals 15 residues. The trim removed 4 bases at V and 3 bases at J, leaving 7 bases unmatched. CDR3 in DNA: TGTGCCAGCAGCCCCCCCCGGACAGGGGTCTACGAGCAGTACTTC. Translation gives CASSPPRTGVYEQYF.

As concerns this clonotype: A read error is possible here, since a much larger clone lies one base away. This chain connects TRBV7-9 to TRBJ1-5; no reliable D call. Germline CDR1 and CDR2: SEHNR and FQNEAQ (reference sequence). There are 13 residues in the CDR3. The CDR3 region has the DNA TGTGACAGCAGCCTGGGGAGCCAACGGCCCCAGCATTTT. Translated: CDSSLGSQRPQHF.

This clonotype turned up a few times. The V gene is TRBV12-3 or TRBV12-4, the J gene TRBJ2-7; maybe TRBD1 (6 bases). Trimming took off 5 bases at V and 3 bases at J, with 14 bases between the two ends. There are 14 residues in the CDR3. The chain's CDR3 is CASSQSGQLYEQYF. For the CDR3, the DNA is TGTGCCAGCAGTCAGAGTGGACAGCTCTACGAGCAGTACTTC.

The rearrangement uses TRBV3-1 and TRBJ2-7, with D perhaps given as TRBD1 or TRBD2 (6 bases each). CDR3 length: 15 residues. Germline V gene sequence: CDR1 LGHDT, CDR2 YNNKEL (reference sequence). V lost 0 bases and J lost 3, with 12 bases in between. CDR3 sequence (DNA): TGTGCCAGCAGCCAAGATATCGGGGGCATCTACGAGCAGTACTTC. Its protein product is CASSQDIGGIYEQYF.